This T cell receptor beta chain came from a study of response to subunit inactivated influenza vaccine. Regarding the study as a whole: With each seasonal influenza vaccination, the authors suggested, few new T cells are recruited.

The J segment lost 2 bases and the V segment lost 0 bases, leaving 4 bases of the junction unmatched. Germline V gene sequence: CDR1 SGHAT, CDR2 FQNNGV. This CDR3 is built from 17 residues. As for this clonotype: As yet, its antigen is unknown.

TCRdb re-called the RT-PCR reads with MiXCR, one entry per CDR3 protein. The sample holds more than 700,000 distinct CDR3 sequences, less than 25% seen once. The J gene is TRBJ2-5, the V gene TRBV11-2; 12 nucleotides agree with TRBD2. Sequenced material: PBMCs from blood, taken 4 to 6 days after vaccination. The receptor was isolated from a man between 50 and 59 years old who received an inactivated influenza vaccine. The CDR3 DNA reads TGTGCCAGCAGCTTAGAAGGACTAGCGGGATTACAAGAGACCCAGTACTTC. Its translation is CASSLEGLAGLQETQYF.